Listed below are T cell receptor beta chains from one sample, sequenced in a study of shared clonotypes between healthy human individuals. The protocol was immunoSEQ multiplex PCR, while the TCRdb copy is restricted to in-frame clones and leaves out a portion. Of over a million clones listed, roughly 96% are singletons. The source material was naive CD4+ T cells sorted from blood. The receptors were gathered from a man aged 25-45 years in good health. CDR3s include the opening cysteine and the closing phenylalanine or tryptophan. The order of the fields is D gene, V gene, J gene, clone size, CDR3 DNA, CDR3 protein. D genes are given only for firm matches. The listing skips clone size in some rows; elsewhere it reads once, few, many or a size class.

-	TRBV30	TRBJ2-1	-	TGTGCCTGGGTAGGCCGGGGAAACAATGAGCAGTTCTTC	CAWVGRGNNEQFF
TRBD2	TRBV9	TRBJ2-5	-	TGTGCCAGCAGCGGACCGGGACTAGTCACCCAGTACTTC	CASSGPGLVTQYF
TRBD1	TRBV5-1	TRBJ2-5	-	TGCGCCAGCAGCGCCGGGACAGTCCAAGAGACCCAGTACTTC	CASSAGTVQETQYF
-	TRBV4-1	TRBJ1-2	-	TGCGCCAGCAGCCCGGGATCCTATGGCTACACCTTC	CASSPGSYGYTF
-	TRBV13	TRBJ2-2	few	TGTGCCAGCAGCTTAGGCCAGGGCTTCGGGGAGCTGTTTTTT	CASSLGQGFGELFF
TRBD1	TRBV6-5	TRBJ2-7	once	TGTGCCAGCAGTTACCTCGGACAGGGCCCCTACGAGCAGTACTTC	CASSYLGQGPYEQYF
-	TRBV5-1	TRBJ2-2	-	TGCGCCAGCAGCACCGATACAGGGACCACCGGGGAGCTGTTTTTT	CASSTDTGTTGELFF
-	TRBV10-2	TRBJ1-1	few	TGCGCCAGCAGTGTAGGTTTGAACACTGAAGCTTTCTTT	CASSVGLNTEAFF
TRBD1	TRBV5-8	TRBJ1-5	-	TGTGCCAGCAGCTTGGGGGACAGGGGGGGCCAGCCCCAGCATTTT	CASSLGDRGGQPQHF
TRBD1	TRBV9	TRBJ2-7	-	TGTGCCAGCAGCGCCGGGACAGGGCTAGACGAGCAGTACTTC	CASSAGTGLDEQYF
TRBD2	TRBV11-2	TRBJ2-7	few	TGTGCCAGCAGCTTAGTTGCGGGAGTACCCTACGAGCAGTACTTC	CASSLVAGVPYEQYF
-	TRBV2	TRBJ2-2	-	TGTGCCAGCAGTGAAGCGCAAGGGGCGGAGCTGTTTTTT	CASSEAQGAELFF
TRBD2	TRBV5-4	TRBJ2-2	once	TGTGCCAGCAGCTCACTAGCGGGAGGGGACGGCGGGGAGCTGTTTTTT	CASSSLAGGDGGELFF
TRBD1	TRBV15	TRBJ2-1	-	TGTGCCACCAGCAAAGACCGGACAGGGGGTATCAATGAGCAGTTCTTC	CATSKDRTGGINEQFF
-	TRBV9	TRBJ2-3	-	TGTGCCAGCAGCGGGAGCACAGATACGCAGTATTTT	CASSGSTDTQYF
TRBD2	TRBV19	TRBJ2-1	-	TGTGCCAGTAGTATAACACAACGTCCGGCTAGCGGGAGACAGGGAAATGGCTACAATGAGCAGTTCTTC	CASSITQRPASGRQGNGYNEQFF
-	TRBV14	TRBJ2-2	-	TGTGCCAGCAGCCAAGATATGGGGGGAGAGCTGTTTTTT	CASSQDMGGELFF
-	TRBV18	TRBJ2-2	-	TGTGCCAGCTCACCCCAGGGGTTGAACACCGGGGAGCTGTTTTTT	CASSPQGLNTGELFF